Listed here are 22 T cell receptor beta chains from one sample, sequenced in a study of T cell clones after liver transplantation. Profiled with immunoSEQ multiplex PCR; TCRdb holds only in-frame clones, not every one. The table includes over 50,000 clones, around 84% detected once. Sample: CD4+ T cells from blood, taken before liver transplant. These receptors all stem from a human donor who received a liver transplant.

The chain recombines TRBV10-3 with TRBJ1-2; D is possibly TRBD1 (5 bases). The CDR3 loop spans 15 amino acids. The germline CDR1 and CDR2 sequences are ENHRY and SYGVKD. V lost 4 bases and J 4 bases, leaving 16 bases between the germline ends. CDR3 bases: TGTGCCATCAGTGGGGGCCAGAAAGGTTCCTATGGCTACACCTTC. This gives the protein CAISGGQKGSYGYTF.

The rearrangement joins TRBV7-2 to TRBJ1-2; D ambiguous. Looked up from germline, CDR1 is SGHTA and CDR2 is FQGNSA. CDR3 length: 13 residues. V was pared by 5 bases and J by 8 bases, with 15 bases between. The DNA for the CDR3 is TGTGCCAGCAGCCTCATAGGCATCGGGGGCTACACCTTC. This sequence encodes CASSLIGIGGYTF.

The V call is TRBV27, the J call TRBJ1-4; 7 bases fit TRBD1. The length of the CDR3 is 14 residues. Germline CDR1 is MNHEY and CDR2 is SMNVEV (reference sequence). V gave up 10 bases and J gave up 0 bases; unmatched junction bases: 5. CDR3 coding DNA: TGTGCCACTAAAAGGGGGCCAACTAATGAAAAACTGTTTTTT. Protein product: CATKRGPTNEKLFF. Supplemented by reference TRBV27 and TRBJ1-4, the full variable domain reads EAQVTQNPRYLITVTGKKLTVTCSQNMNHEYMSWYRQDPGLGLRQIYYSMNVEVTDKGDVPEGYKVSRKEKRNFPLILESPSPNQTSLYFCATKRGPTNEKLFFGSGTQLSVL.

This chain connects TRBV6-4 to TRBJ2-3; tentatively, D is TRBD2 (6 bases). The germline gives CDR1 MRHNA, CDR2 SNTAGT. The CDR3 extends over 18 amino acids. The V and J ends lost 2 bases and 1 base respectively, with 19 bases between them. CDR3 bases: TGTGCCAGCAGTGACGAAGGAGGGGCCCACGCTGGCACAGATACGCAGTATTTT. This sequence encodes CASSDEGGAHAGTDTQYF.

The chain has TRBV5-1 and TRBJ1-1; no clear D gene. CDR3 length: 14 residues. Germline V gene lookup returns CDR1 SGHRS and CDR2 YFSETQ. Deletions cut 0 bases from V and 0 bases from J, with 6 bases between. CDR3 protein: CASSLVSLNTEAFF. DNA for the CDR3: TGCGCCAGCAGCTTGGTATCCTTGAACACTGAAGCTTTCTTT.

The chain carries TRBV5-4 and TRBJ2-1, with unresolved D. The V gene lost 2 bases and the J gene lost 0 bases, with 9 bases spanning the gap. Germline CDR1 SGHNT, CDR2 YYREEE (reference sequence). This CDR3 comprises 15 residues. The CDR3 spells CASSFLSSSYNEQFF. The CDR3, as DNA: TGTGCCAGCAGCTTTCTCTCTAGCTCCTACAATGAGCAGTTCTTC.

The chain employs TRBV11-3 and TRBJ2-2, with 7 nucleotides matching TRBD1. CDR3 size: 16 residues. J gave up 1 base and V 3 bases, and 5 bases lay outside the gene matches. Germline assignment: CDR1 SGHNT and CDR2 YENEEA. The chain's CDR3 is CASSFRRGLNTGELFF. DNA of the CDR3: TGTGCCAGCAGCTTCCGAAGGGGGCTGAACACCGGGGAGCTGTTTTTT.

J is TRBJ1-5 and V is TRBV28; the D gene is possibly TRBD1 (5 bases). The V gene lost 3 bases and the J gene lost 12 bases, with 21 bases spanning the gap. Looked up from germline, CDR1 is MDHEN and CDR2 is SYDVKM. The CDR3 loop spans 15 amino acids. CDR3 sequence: CASSFLVTGGKHQHF. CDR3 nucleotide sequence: TGTGCCAGCAGTTTTTTGGTGACCGGGGGAAAGCACCAGCATTTT.

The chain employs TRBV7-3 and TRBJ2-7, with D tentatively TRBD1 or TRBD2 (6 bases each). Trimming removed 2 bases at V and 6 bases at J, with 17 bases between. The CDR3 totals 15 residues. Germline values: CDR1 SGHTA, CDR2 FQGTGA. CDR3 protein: CASSLSGGGLGEQYF. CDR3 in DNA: TGTGCCAGCAGCTTATCCGGAGGGGGTCTTGGCGAGCAGTACTTC.

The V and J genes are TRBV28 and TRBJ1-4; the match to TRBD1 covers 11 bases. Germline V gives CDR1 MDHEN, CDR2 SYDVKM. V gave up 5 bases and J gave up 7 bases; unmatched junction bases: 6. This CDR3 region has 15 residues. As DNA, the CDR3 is TGTGCCAGCAGTCTCCCAGGGACAGGGGGTGAAAAACTGTTTTTT. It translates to CASSLPGTGGEKLFF. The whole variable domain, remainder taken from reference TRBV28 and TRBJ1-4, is DVKVTQSSRYLVKRTGEKVFLECVQDMDHENMFWYRQDPGLGLRLIYFSYDVKMKEKGDIPEGYSVSREKKERFSLILESASTNQTSMYLCASSLPGTGGEKLFFGSGTQLSVL.

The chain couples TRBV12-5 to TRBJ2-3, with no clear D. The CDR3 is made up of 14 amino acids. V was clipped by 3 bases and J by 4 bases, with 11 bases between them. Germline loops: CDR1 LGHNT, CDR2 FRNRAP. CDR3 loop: CASGLLAIADTQYF. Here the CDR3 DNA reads TGTGCTAGTGGTTTATTGGCTATTGCAGATACGCAGTATTTT. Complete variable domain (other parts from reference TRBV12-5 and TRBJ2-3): DARVTQTPRHKVTEMGQEVTMRCQPILGHNTVFWYRQTMMQGLELLAYFRNRAPLDDSGMPKDRFSAEMPDATLATLKIQPSEPRDSAVYFCASGLLAIADTQYFGPGTRLTVL.

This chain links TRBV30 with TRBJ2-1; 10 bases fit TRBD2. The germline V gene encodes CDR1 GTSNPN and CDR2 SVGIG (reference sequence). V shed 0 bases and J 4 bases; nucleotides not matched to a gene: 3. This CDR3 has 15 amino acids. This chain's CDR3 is CAWSVLAGRYNEQFF. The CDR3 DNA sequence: TGTGCCTGGAGTGTACTAGCGGGGCGATACAATGAGCAGTTCTTC.

The CDR3 spells CASSLPQARSNEQFF. The CDR3 DNA reads as TGTGCCAGCAGCTTACCCCAGGCTCGAAGCAATGAGCAGTTCTTC. The chain joins TRBV7-9 to TRBJ2-1; D is uncertain. V was pared by 2 bases and J by 6 bases, with 14 bases between. The CDR3 is 15 residues long. The germline V gene encodes CDR1 SEHNR and CDR2 FQNEAQ (reference sequence).

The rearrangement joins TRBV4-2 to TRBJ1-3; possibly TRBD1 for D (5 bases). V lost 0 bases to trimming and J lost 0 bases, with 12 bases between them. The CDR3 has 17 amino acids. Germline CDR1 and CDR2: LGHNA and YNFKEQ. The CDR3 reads CASSQDGAVSSGNTIYF. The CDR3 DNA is TGTGCCAGCAGCCAAGATGGGGCAGTCAGCTCTGGAAACACCATATATTTT.

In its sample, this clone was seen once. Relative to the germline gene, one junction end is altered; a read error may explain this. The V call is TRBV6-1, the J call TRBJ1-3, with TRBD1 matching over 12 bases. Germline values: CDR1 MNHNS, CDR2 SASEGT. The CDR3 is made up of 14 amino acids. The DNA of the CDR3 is TGTGCCAGCAGGGAAGGGACAGGGGGCGGCACCATATATTTT. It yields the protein CASREGTGGGTIYF.

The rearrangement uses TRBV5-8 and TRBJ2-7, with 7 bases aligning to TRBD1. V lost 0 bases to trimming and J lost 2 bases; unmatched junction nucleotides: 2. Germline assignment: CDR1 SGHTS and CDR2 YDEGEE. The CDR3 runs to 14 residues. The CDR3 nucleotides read TGTGCCAGCAGCTTGGCCACAGGGGCCTACGAGCAGTACTTC. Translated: CASSLATGAYEQYF.

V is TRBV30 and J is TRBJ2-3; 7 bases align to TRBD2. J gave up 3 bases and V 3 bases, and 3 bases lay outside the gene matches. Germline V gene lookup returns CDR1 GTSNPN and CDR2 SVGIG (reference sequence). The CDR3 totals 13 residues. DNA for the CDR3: TGTGCCTGGAGGTCGCGGGGGACAGATACGCAGTATTTT. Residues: CAWRSRGTDTQYF.

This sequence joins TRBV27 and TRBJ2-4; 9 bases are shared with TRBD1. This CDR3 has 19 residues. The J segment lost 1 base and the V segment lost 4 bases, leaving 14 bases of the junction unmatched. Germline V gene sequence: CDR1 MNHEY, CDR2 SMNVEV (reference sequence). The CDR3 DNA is TGTGCCAGCAGTTCGTCCGGGACAGGGTCCCATAGGGCCAAAAACATTCAGTACTTC. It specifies CASSSSGTGSHRAKNIQYF.

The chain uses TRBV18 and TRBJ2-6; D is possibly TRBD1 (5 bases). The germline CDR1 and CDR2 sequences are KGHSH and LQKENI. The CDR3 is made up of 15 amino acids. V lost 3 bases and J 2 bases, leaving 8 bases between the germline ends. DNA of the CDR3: TGTGCCAGCTCACCTGACAGACCTGGGGCCAACGTCCTGACTTTC. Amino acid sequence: CASSPDRPGANVLTF.

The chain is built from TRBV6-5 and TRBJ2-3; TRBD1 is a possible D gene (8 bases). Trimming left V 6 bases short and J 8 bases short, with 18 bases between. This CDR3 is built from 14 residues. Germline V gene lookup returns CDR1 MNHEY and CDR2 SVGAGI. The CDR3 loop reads CASSRGQGGGTQYF. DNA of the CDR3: TGTGCCAGCAGCCGAGGACAGGGCGGGGGTACGCAGTATTTT.

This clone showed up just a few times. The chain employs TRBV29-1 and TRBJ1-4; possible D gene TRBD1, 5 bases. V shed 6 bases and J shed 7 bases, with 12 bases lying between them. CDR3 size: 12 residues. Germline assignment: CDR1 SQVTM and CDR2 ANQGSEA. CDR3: CSVATASEKLFF. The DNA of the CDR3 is TGCAGCGTAGCGACAGCCAGTGAAAAACTGTTTTTT.

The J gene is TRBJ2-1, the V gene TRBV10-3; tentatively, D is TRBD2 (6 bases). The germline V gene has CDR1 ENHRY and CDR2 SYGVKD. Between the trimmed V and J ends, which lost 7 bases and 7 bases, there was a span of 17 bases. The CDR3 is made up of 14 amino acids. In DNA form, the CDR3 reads TGTGCCATCATACCCGCGGGAAAGAGGAATGAGCAGTTCTTC. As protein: CAIIPAGKRNEQFF.